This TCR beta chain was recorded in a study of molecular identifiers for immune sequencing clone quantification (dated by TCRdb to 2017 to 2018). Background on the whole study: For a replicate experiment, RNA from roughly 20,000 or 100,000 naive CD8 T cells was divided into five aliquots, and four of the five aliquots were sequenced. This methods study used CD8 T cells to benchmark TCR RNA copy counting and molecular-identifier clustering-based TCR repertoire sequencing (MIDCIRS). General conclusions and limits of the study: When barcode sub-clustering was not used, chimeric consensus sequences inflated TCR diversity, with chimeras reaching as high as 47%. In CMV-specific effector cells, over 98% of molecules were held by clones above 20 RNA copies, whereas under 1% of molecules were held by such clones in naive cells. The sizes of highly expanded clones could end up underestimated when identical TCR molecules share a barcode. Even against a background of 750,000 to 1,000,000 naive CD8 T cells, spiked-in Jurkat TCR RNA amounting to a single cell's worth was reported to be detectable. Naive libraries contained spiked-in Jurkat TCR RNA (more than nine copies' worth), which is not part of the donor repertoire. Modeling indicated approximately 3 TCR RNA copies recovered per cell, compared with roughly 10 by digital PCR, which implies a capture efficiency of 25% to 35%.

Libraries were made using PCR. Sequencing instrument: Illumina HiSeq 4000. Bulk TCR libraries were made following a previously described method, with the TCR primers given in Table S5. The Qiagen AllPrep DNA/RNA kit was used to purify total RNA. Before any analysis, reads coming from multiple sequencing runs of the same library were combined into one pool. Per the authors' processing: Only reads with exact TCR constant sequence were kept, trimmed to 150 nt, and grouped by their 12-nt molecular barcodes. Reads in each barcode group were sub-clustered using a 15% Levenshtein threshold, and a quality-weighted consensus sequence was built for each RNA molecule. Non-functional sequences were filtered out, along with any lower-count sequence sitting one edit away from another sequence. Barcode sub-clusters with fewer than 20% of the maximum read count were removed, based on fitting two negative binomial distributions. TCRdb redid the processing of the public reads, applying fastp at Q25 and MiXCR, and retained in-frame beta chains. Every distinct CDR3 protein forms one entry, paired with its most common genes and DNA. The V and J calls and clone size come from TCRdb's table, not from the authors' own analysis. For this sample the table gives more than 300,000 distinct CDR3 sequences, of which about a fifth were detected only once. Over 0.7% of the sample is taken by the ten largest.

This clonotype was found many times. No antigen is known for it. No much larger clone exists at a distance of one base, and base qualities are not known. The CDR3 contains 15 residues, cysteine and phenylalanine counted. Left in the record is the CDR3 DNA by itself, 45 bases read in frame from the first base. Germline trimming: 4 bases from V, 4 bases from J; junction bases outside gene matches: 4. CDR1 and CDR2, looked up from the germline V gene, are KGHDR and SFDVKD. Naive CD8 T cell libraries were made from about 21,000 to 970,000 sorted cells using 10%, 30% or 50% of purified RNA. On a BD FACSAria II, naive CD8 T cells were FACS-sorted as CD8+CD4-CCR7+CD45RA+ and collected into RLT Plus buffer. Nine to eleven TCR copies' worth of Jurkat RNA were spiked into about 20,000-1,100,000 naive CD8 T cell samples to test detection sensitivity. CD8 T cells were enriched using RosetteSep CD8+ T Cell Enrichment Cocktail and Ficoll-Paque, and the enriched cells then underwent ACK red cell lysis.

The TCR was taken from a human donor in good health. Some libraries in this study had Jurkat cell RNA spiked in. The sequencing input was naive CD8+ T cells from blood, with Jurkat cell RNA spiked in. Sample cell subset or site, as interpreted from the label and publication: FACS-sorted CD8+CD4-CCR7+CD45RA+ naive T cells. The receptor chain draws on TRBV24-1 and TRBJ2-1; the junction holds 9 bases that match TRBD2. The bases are TGTGCCACCAGTGAGTTGACTAGCGGATACAATGAGCAGTTCTTC. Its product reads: CATSELTSGYNEQFF.